This T cell receptor beta chain was profiled in a study of T cell clones after liver transplantation. About the research overall: Three of eight recipients were HCV-positive; others had non-autoimmune, non-viral indications.

V was pared by 7 bases and J by 9 bases, with 16 bases between. In germline, CDR1 is MNHEY, CDR2 SVGAGI. CDR3 length: 13 residues. The protocol was immunoSEQ multiplex PCR, while the TCRdb copy is restricted to in-frame clones and leaves out a portion. The sample carries over 60,000 clones, about four fifths recorded once. The sequence derives from a human donor who received a liver transplant. This sequence joins TRBV6-5 and TRBJ1-5; D is ambiguous. The sequenced sample was CD4+ T cells from blood, obtained before liver transplant. The CDR3 DNA follows: TGTGCCAGCAAAGAGGGTGGCATCGCGCCCCAGCATTTT. This translates into CASKEGGIAPQHF.